A single sample is the source of the 24 T cell receptor beta chains below, sequenced in a study of CD8+ T cells in alopecia areata. Investigators isolated RNA and reverse transcribed it into cDNA to act as the sequencing template. The table came from immunoSEQ multiplex PCR; TCRdb's copy has only in-frame clones and leaves some out. Of about 200,000 clones in the sample, approximately 52% are singletons; the top ten hold just over 0.45%. Sequences were derived from CD4+ T cells sorted from blood, sampled at week 0. The receptors were sampled from a human donor with alopecia areata.

This clone was detected once. The CDR3 DNA follows: TGTGCCAGCATGGACCAGGGGAGGGCTGGCTACACCTTC. It codes for CASMDQGRAGYTF. The V and J genes are TRBV27 and TRBJ1-2, with D possibly TRBD1 on 6 matching bases. Germline V gene lookup returns CDR1 MNHEY and CDR2 SMNVEV (reference sequence). The CDR3 sequence is 13 residues long. V was cut by 7 bases and J by 7 bases, with 16 bases left in between.

The genes are TRBV30 and TRBJ1-5, with D unresolved. Trimming cost V 3 bases and J 13 bases, with 19 bases left between them. CDR1 and CDR2 (germline): GTSNPN, SVGIG (reference sequence). The CDR3 loop spans 13 amino acids. The CDR3 sequence is CAWSGGNSSPQHF. The CDR3 bases are TGTGCCTGGAGCGGCGGGAATAGTTCTCCTCAGCATTTT.

This chain joins TRBV14 and TRBJ2-7, with a weak D call TRBD2 (6 bases). This CDR3 is 13 amino acids long. Per the germline V gene, CDR1 is SGHDN and CDR2 is FVKESK. The V end was cut by 7 bases, the J end by 4 bases, with 14 bases between. The CDR3 loop is CASKGAGGYEQYF. CDR3 nucleotide sequence: TGTGCCAGCAAGGGAGCCGGAGGGTACGAGCAGTACTTC.

The rearrangement links TRBV4-1 to TRBJ2-7; perhaps TRBD1 as D (5 bases). CDR1 is MGHRA and CDR2 is YSYEKL in the germline V gene. This CDR3 contains 13 residues. The germline V and J ends were trimmed by 5 bases and 0 bases, with 8 bases remaining between them. CDR3 in amino acids: CASSARASYEQYF. The DNA for the CDR3 is TGCGCCAGCAGCGCCAGGGCCTCCTACGAGCAGTACTTC.

This clone was counted once. V is TRBV7-8 and J is TRBJ1-4, with D unclear. Trimming cost V 4 bases and J 7 bases, with 13 bases left between them. Germline lookup yields CDR1 SGHVS and CDR2 FQNEAQ. There are 14 residues in the CDR3. The CDR3 loop is CASSSFRVAEKLFF. CDR3 nucleotides: TGTGCCAGCAGCTCCTTTAGGGTTGCTGAAAAACTGTTTTTT.

This clone has a handful of counts. V usage is TRBV10-3 and J usage is TRBJ2-7; 10 bases map to TRBD1. This CDR3 comprises 13 residues. From germline, CDR1 is ENHRY and CDR2 SYGVKD. The V segment lost 6 bases and the J segment 5 bases; nucleotides outside the gene matches: 4. CDR3 protein: CAIRDRGKDEQYF. The CDR3 DNA reads as TGTGCCATCAGGGACAGGGGGAAAGACGAGCAGTACTTC.

This sequence joins TRBV29-1 and TRBJ1-2; TRBD1 matches at 7 bases. CDR1 is SQVTM and CDR2 is ANQGSEA in the germline V gene. The junction had 8 bases not matched to a gene; V was cut back by 6 bases and J by 4 bases. This CDR3 comprises 13 residues. The CDR3 protein is CSVYPGQSYGYTF. Here the CDR3 DNA reads TGCAGCGTCTATCCGGGACAGAGCTATGGCTACACCTTC.

The chain couples TRBV29-1 to TRBJ2-1, with D perhaps TRBD1 or TRBD2 (5 bases each). Germline-derived CDR1 and CDR2 are SQVTM and ANQGSEA. This CDR3 comprises 14 residues. Between the trimmed V and J ends, which lost 6 bases and 6 bases, there was a span of 18 bases. The CDR3 DNA sequence: TGCAGCGTATCCCGGGACGCCCCTCTCAATGAGCAGTTCTTC. Translating it yields CSVSRDAPLNEQFF.

The CDR3 loop reads CASRRTWGETQYF. The CDR3, as DNA: TGTGCCAGCAGAAGGACCTGGGGAGAGACCCAGTACTTC. The chain is built from TRBV6-1 and TRBJ2-5, with D unresolved. The V gene lost 6 bases and the J gene lost 4 bases, with 12 bases spanning the gap. CDR1 and CDR2 from the germline V gene are MNHNS and SASEGT. The CDR3 is made up of 13 amino acids.

The sample holds a few counts of this clone. The chain joins TRBV27 to TRBJ2-7; 8 bases align to TRBD1. The germline CDR1 and CDR2 sequences are MNHEY and SMNVEV (reference sequence). The J segment lost 2 bases and the V segment lost 5 bases, leaving 8 bases of the junction unmatched. The CDR3 extends over 15 amino acids. The CDR3 DNA is TGTGCCAGCAGTCTCCGAACAGGGGGAACCTACGAGCAGTACTTC. Protein sequence: CASSLRTGGTYEQYF.

The genes are TRBV7-2 and TRBJ2-5, with 9 bases that match TRBD1. The V gene's germline CDR1 is SGHTA and CDR2 FQGNSA. This CDR3 contains 14 residues. V lost 5 bases to trimming and J lost 4 bases; unmatched junction nucleotides: 5. CDR3 protein: CASSKDRGGETQYF. CDR3 nucleotides: TGTGCCAGCAGCAAGGACAGGGGAGGAGAGACCCAGTACTTC.

This clone was counted between two and nine times. The gene calls are TRBV19 and TRBJ2-3; D is possibly TRBD1 (5 bases). CDR3 length: 14 amino acids. The germline V gene encodes CDR1 LNHDA and CDR2 SQIVND (reference sequence). Deletions cut 10 bases from V and 0 bases from J, with 14 bases between. In DNA, the CDR3 is TGTGCCACAAACACAGGCTACAGCACAGATACGCAGTATTTT. Its protein product is CATNTGYSTDTQYF.

The rearrangement joins TRBV5-6 to TRBJ2-2; a possible D gene is TRBD2 (5 bases). This CDR3 has 14 residues. Germline CDR1 SGHDT, CDR2 YYEEEE. V was pared by 1 base and J by 6 bases, with 10 bases between. The CDR3 DNA is TGTGCCAGCAGCTTGTTCGCGAGGGCCGGGGAGCTGTTTTTT. It is translated as CASSLFARAGELFF.

This clone was picked up a small number of times. J is TRBJ1-1 and V is TRBV5-6; D remains unclear. The length of the CDR3 is 17 residues. Germline CDR1 reads SGHDT; CDR2 reads YYEEEE. Trimming cost V 4 bases and J 1 base, with 20 bases left between them. The CDR3 DNA is TGTGCCAGCAGCCCACTGCTTCAGGCCCGCCGGAACACTGAAGCTTTCTTT. It is translated as CASSPLLQARRNTEAFF.

This chain links TRBV4-2 with TRBJ1-1; D is unresolved. This CDR3 is 14 amino acids long. Germline V gene lookup returns CDR1 LGHNA and CDR2 YNFKEQ. With 0 bases removed from V and 3 bases from J, the gap between germline ends came to 8 bases. CDR3 DNA: TGTGCCAGCAGCCAAGAACGGGATGACACTGAAGCTTTCTTT. As protein: CASSQERDDTEAFF.

The genes are TRBV18 and TRBJ1-2; 10 positions agree with TRBD1. Germline values: CDR1 KGHSH, CDR2 LQKENI. Trimming at V came to 2 bases and at J to 6 bases, leaving 6 bases not matched to a gene. The CDR3 extends over 15 amino acids. The CDR3 here is CASSPIGQGEDGYTF. As DNA, the CDR3 is TGTGCCAGCTCACCAATCGGACAGGGGGAAGATGGCTACACCTTC.

The chain uses TRBV18 and TRBJ2-7; perhaps TRBD2 as D (6 bases). Germline values: CDR1 KGHSH, CDR2 LQKENI. V was trimmed by 6 bases and J by 0 bases, leaving 21 bases between them. The CDR3 consists of 17 residues. CDR3 DNA: TGTGCCAGCTCCCTCGGGCCGGGGAGGATGTTCTCCTACGAGCAGTACTTC. Translated, it gives CASSLGPGRMFSYEQYF.

The chain joins TRBV29-1 to TRBJ2-7, with D perhaps given as TRBD1 or TRBD2 (5 bases each). The CDR3 loop spans 12 amino acids. Germline CDR1 reads SQVTM; CDR2 reads ANQGSEA. Trimming left V 7 bases short and J 7 bases short, with 17 bases between. CDR3 DNA: TGCAGCGCTGGGGACGGAGTGTGGGAGCAGTACTTC. Translating gives CSAGDGVWEQYF.

The genes are TRBV30 and TRBJ1-2; no clear D gene. The CDR3 runs 15 residues. V gave up 0 bases and J gave up 0 bases, with 11 bases separating them. The germline gives CDR1 GTSNPN, CDR2 SVGIG (reference sequence). In DNA, the CDR3 is TGTGCCTGGAGTGTAACTGGCAGAGCTAACTATGGCTACACCTTC. It encodes CAWSVTGRANYGYTF.

The V gene is TRBV5-1, the J gene TRBJ2-7; D remains unclear. The CDR3 is 12 residues long. CDR1 and CDR2 (germline): SGHRS, YFSETQ. V was trimmed by 2 bases and J by 3 bases, leaving 6 bases between them. The CDR3 sequence: CASSFEGYEQYF. DNA for the CDR3: TGCGCCAGCAGCTTTGAAGGCTACGAGCAGTACTTC.

This clone has a single count. The rearrangement uses TRBV25-1 and TRBJ2-1; D perhaps matches TRBD2 (5 bases). The V and J ends lost 6 bases and 7 bases respectively, with 13 bases between them. Germline V gene lookup returns CDR1 MGHDK and CDR2 SYGVNS. The CDR3 extends over 13 amino acids. DNA of the CDR3: TGTGCCAGCAGCGGACGGGGAAGAAATGAGCAGTTCTTC. Protein: CASSGRGRNEQFF.

This chain links TRBV4-1 with TRBJ1-4; D remains unclear. V shed 1 base and J shed 6 bases, with 9 bases lying between them. Germline lookup yields CDR1 MGHRA and CDR2 YSYEKL. The CDR3 has 14 residues. The CDR3 DNA follows: TGCGCCAGCAGCCAAGTAGTCGTCGATGAAAAACTGTTTTTT. Its protein is CASSQVVVDEKLFF.

This clone was observed a handful of times. J is TRBJ1-2 and V is TRBV2; TRBD1 might be the D (5 bases). CDR1 SNHLY and CDR2 FYNNEI come from the germline V gene. The CDR3 loop spans 12 amino acids. Trimming removed 6 bases at V and 8 bases at J, with 13 bases between. The CDR3: CASSVQERGYTF. The CDR3 coding sequence is TGTGCCAGCAGCGTACAGGAGAGAGGCTACACCTTC.

The V and J genes are TRBV25-1 and TRBJ2-5, with D possibly being TRBD1 (5 bases). The CDR3 spans 17 residues. The V gene lost 2 bases and the J gene lost 1 base, with 17 bases spanning the gap. Per the germline V gene, CDR1 is MGHDK and CDR2 is SYGVNS. CDR3 protein: CASSEGWGGTIQETQYF. In DNA form, the CDR3 reads TGTGCCAGCAGTGAAGGTTGGGGCGGAACTATCCAAGAGACCCAGTACTTC.